This entry lists 32 T cell receptor beta chains sequenced from one sample in a study of T cells in Graves' hyperthyroidism and ophthalmopathy. There were TCR beta CDR3 regions amplified from RNA transcripts. A set of HTBI primers served as the primers for a first-round RT-PCR of the TCR CDR3. A single record per CDR3 protein comes from TCRdb applying MiXCR to the multiplex PCR reads. The table has fewer than 550,000 distinct CDR3 sequences, approximately 15% seen once. Sequencing was performed on blood. Receptors were obtained from a woman younger than 35 with Graves' hyperthyroidism.

This clonotype was seen more than once but under ten times. The chain uses TRBV6-1 and TRBJ2-1; possibly TRBD2 for D (6 bases). Germline V gene data show CDR1 as MNHNS and CDR2 as SASEGT. Trimming left V 6 bases short and J 8 bases short, with 23 bases between. The CDR3 extends over 16 amino acids. As DNA, the CDR3 is TGTGCCAGCAGCCGAAGGGGCCAGCGGGCCGGGGATGAGCAGTTCTTC. It codes for CASSRRGQRAGDEQFF.

This clonotype has only a few counts. The chain joins TRBV12-3 or TRBV12-4 to TRBJ1-2; no clear D gene. The germline V and J ends were trimmed by 5 bases and 7 bases, with 11 bases remaining between them. The CDR3 totals 12 residues. As DNA, the CDR3 is TGTGCCAGCAGTCCGGGGAGTCCTGGCTACACCTTC. This translates into CASSPGSPGYTF.

At least ten counts were recorded for this clonotype. The genes are TRBV2 and TRBJ1-1, with 7 bases identical to TRBD1. The CDR3 loop spans 18 amino acids. Trimming cost V 9 bases and J 0 bases; bases outside gene matches: 19. Germline-derived CDR1 and CDR2 are SNHLY and FYNNEI. The CDR3 DNA sequence: TGTGCCAGTGGTGGTAGACAGGGAACGGTGTCGATGAACACTGAAGCTTTCTTT. Translating gives CASGGRQGTVSMNTEAFF.

This clonotype was counted once. The germline gene is not matched at one end of the junction; a read error may be the cause. The rearrangement links TRBV2 to TRBJ1-6; tentative D call: TRBD1 (5 bases). The germline V gene has CDR1 SNHLY and CDR2 FYNNEI. There are 12 residues in the CDR3. The CDR3 coding sequence is TGTGCCAGCAGTCCAGGGAATTCACCCCTCCGCTTT. The encoded protein is CASSPGNSPLRF.

The V call is TRBV4-1, the J call TRBJ2-3; TRBD2 aligns across 11 bases. Trimming cost V 4 bases and J 4 bases; bases outside gene matches: 4. In germline, CDR1 is MGHRA, CDR2 YSYEKL. There are 15 residues in the CDR3. CDR3 protein: CASSRGTSGPDTQYF. CDR3 coding DNA: TGCGCCAGCAGCCGGGGGACTAGCGGACCAGATACGCAGTATTTT.

This clonotype came up many times. J is TRBJ2-3 and V is TRBV12-3 or TRBV12-4, with 10 bases fitting TRBD2. The CDR3 extends over 15 amino acids. Trimming removed 6 bases from V and 9 bases from J; junction bases left unmatched: 12. The chain's CDR3 is CASSQSGGGIDTQYF. The CDR3 DNA reads TGTGCCAGCAGCCAAAGCGGGGGGGGGATCGACACGCAGTATTTT.

The chain employs TRBV6-1 and TRBJ1-4; D is ambiguous. V dropped 7 bases and J dropped 8 bases, with 20 bases sitting between them. The CDR3 contains 15 residues. Looked up from germline, CDR1 is MNHNS and CDR2 is SASEGT. DNA for the CDR3: TGTGCCAGCACCAAAAATACAGCGTGCAACGAAAAACTGTTTTTT. It codes for CASTKNTACNEKLFF.

The chain combines TRBV6-5 with TRBJ2-7; TRBD2 is a possible D gene (5 bases). There are 15 residues in the CDR3. Trimming removed 2 bases from V and 1 base from J, with 12 bases in between. The germline gives CDR1 MNHEY, CDR2 SVGAGI. For the CDR3, the DNA is TGTGCCAGCAGTTACGGGCTAGCAAAATCCTACGAGCAGTACTTC. Its translation: CASSYGLAKSYEQYF.

This clonotype appeared many times. V usage is TRBV20-1 and J usage is TRBJ2-3, with D perhaps matching TRBD2 (6 bases). The V and J ends lost 5 bases and 3 bases respectively, with 24 bases between them. The CDR3 has 17 residues. Germline V lookup: CDR1 DFQATT, CDR2 SNEGSKA (reference sequence). The CDR3 is CSAPRDSAWVWTDTQYF. CDR3 nucleotide sequence: TGCAGTGCTCCCCGGGACTCCGCATGGGTGTGGACAGATACGCAGTATTTT.

V and J are TRBV25-1 and TRBJ1-4; 10 bases fit TRBD1. The junction had 13 bases not matched to a gene; V was cut back by 3 bases and J by 0 bases. Germline V CDR1 and CDR2: MGHDK, SYGVNS. The CDR3 extends over 20 amino acids. CDR3 amino acids: CASSEWLGTGVTSTNEKLFF. The CDR3, as DNA: TGTGCCAGCAGTGAGTGGTTAGGGACAGGGGTTACCTCAACTAATGAAAAACTGTTTTTT.

This clonotype was observed at least ten times. The rearrangement uses TRBV3-1 and TRBJ2-5, with 10 nucleotides matching TRBD2. The germline CDR1 and CDR2 sequences are LGHDT and YNNKEL (reference sequence). Trimming removed 1 base from V and 1 base from J; junction bases left unmatched: 6. The CDR3 loop spans 17 amino acids. The CDR3 DNA is TGTGCCAGCAGCCAAGGTGTGACTAGCGGGCCCCAAGAGACCCAGTACTTC. This translates into CASSQGVTSGPQETQYF.

This clonotype was counted at least ten times. J is TRBJ1-4 and V is TRBV19; unclear D gene. V lost 3 bases, J lost 4 bases, and 15 bases lay in between. Per the germline V gene, CDR1 is LNHDA and CDR2 is SQIVND (reference sequence). The CDR3 loop spans 16 amino acids. CDR3 loop: CASSIPLDGINEKLFF. CDR3 nucleotides: TGTGCCAGTAGTATCCCCTTGGACGGGATTAATGAAAAACTGTTTTTT.

This clonotype was detected many times. This chain links TRBV12-3 or TRBV12-4 with TRBJ2-1; 8 nucleotides agree with TRBD2. The CDR3 is 13 amino acids. V lost 4 bases to trimming and J lost 9 bases; unmatched junction nucleotides: 5. CDR3 region: CASSSAGGGEQFF. CDR3 nucleotides: TGTGCCAGCAGTTCGGCGGGAGGCGGTGAGCAGTTCTTC.

This clonotype has at least ten counts. The CDR3: CASSQGLAGGQETQYF. CDR3 nucleotides: TGTGCCAGCAGCCAGGGACTAGCGGGAGGGCAAGAGACCCAGTACTTC. The rearrangement joins TRBV5-5 to TRBJ2-5, with 16 bases aligning to TRBD2. Germline V gives CDR1 SGHKS, CDR2 YYEKEE (reference sequence). The CDR3 spans 16 residues. J was trimmed by 2 bases and V by 4 bases; bases with no gene match: 2.

This clonotype was seen ten or more times. The chain recombines TRBV20-1 with TRBJ2-5; 8 positions match TRBD1. The CDR3 is made up of 16 amino acids. In germline, CDR1 is DFQATT, CDR2 SNEGSKA (reference sequence). V shed 2 bases and J 4 bases; nucleotides not matched to a gene: 12. In nucleotides, the CDR3 is TGCAGTGCTAGATCAGGGGGCGAATCGTTAGGAGAGACCCAGTACTTC. Translation: CSARSGGESLGETQYF.

This clonotype was detected ten times or more. The chain joins TRBV27 to TRBJ2-1; D might be TRBD2 (6 bases). CDR1 and CDR2 from the germline V gene are MNHEY and SMNVEV (reference sequence). V was cut by 8 bases and J by 8 bases, with 13 bases left in between. The CDR3 loop spans 12 amino acids. CDR3 amino acids: CASVGRMHEQFF. CDR3 sequence (DNA): TGTGCCAGCGTAGGGAGGATGCATGAGCAGTTCTTC.

This clonotype was detected ten times or more. J is TRBJ2-3 and V is TRBV5-1; no reliable D call. CDR1 and CDR2 (germline): SGHRS, YFSETQ. The germline V and J ends were trimmed by 4 bases and 2 bases, with 14 bases remaining between them. CDR3 length: 15 amino acids. The chain's CDR3 is CASSQADPATDTQYF. The CDR3 region has the DNA TGCGCCAGCAGCCAGGCAGACCCCGCCACAGATACGCAGTATTTT.

This clonotype was picked up a small number of times. The V and J genes are TRBV19 and TRBJ1-2; D is perhaps TRBD1 (6 bases). The CDR3 runs to 17 residues. Germline CDR1 LNHDA, CDR2 SQIVND (reference sequence). Between the trimmed V and J ends, which lost 5 bases and 1 base, there was a span of 20 bases. CDR3 amino acids: CASSARQVRTLNYGYTF. In nucleotides, the CDR3 is TGTGCCAGTAGTGCCCGACAGGTCCGGACCCTTAACTATGGCTACACCTTC.

This clonotype came up many times. The V gene is TRBV6-1, the J gene TRBJ1-2, with 7 bases matching TRBD1. The length of the CDR3 is 16 residues. The germline gives CDR1 MNHNS, CDR2 SASEGT. The junction had 10 bases not matched to a gene; V was cut back by 5 bases and J by 1 base. DNA of the CDR3: TGTGCCAGCAGTTACAGCCGGGACAGCAATAACTATGGCTACACCTTC. Translating gives CASSYSRDSNNYGYTF.

The V and J genes are TRBV5-1 and TRBJ1-1, with D possibly TRBD1 on 6 matching bases. Trimming took 7 bases from V and 5 from J, leaving 15 bases between them. The CDR3 consists of 13 residues. Germline V gene lookup returns CDR1 SGHRS and CDR2 YFSETQ. For the CDR3, the DNA is TGCGCCAGCTCGGAGGGGGGCGAAACTGAAGCTTTCTTT. Its translation is CASSEGGETEAFF.

This clonotype was detected ten times or more. This chain connects TRBV10-3 to TRBJ2-2; D ambiguous. The CDR3 spans 15 residues. Trimming left V 6 bases short and J 0 bases short, with 11 bases between. Germline CDR1 reads ENHRY; CDR2 reads SYGVKD. CDR3 DNA: TGTGCCATCAGCAATATTGGTGCGAACACCGGGGAGCTGTTTTTT. This sequence encodes CAISNIGANTGELFF.

This clonotype came up many times. The chain carries TRBV11-3 and TRBJ1-5; 10 positions match TRBD1. CDR1 and CDR2 from the germline V gene are SGHNT and YENEEA. The CDR3 runs to 15 residues. The V segment lost 5 bases and the J segment 5 bases; nucleotides outside the gene matches: 6. For the CDR3, the DNA is TGTGCCAGCAGCCGGGGGACAGGGGAGGATCAGCCCCAGCATTTT. Protein product: CASSRGTGEDQPQHF.

There are many counts of this clonotype. The CDR3 reads CASSGMGGAYEQYF. The DNA for the CDR3 is TGTGCCAGCAGCGGGATGGGGGGGGCCTACGAGCAGTACTTC. The chain employs TRBV7-3 and TRBJ2-7; 7 bases line up with TRBD2. V lost 5 bases, J lost 2 bases, and 6 bases stayed unmatched. CDR3 length: 14 residues. Germline V gene lookup returns CDR1 SGHTA and CDR2 FQGTGA.

This clonotype was seen only a few times. The genes are TRBV6-1 and TRBJ1-1, with TRBD1 identical over 10 bases. V shed 10 bases and J 4 bases; nucleotides not matched to a gene: 9. The CDR3 has 14 amino acids. The germline V gene has CDR1 MNHNS and CDR2 SASEGT. CDR3 bases: TGTGCCACCGCCGGGACAGGGGATCGCACTGAAGCTTTCTTT. The encoded protein is CATAGTGDRTEAFF.

The chain links TRBV11-3 to TRBJ2-3; no definite D call. CDR3 length equals 14 residues. Per the germline V gene, CDR1 is SGHNT and CDR2 is YENEEA. The ends were cut back, 1 base at V and 2 bases at J, with 7 bases in the middle. As DNA, the CDR3 is TGTGCCAGCAGCTTAGTGGGCAACACAGATACGCAGTATTTT. This codes for CASSLVGNTDTQYF.

This clonotype turned up a few times. The gene calls are TRBV5-6 and TRBJ1-1; weak D call: TRBD1 (6 bases). V dropped 4 bases and J dropped 1 base, with 17 bases sitting between them. Germline CDR1 SGHDT, CDR2 YYEEEE. The CDR3 spans 16 residues. CDR3: CASSPQGRSRNTEAFF. The CDR3 nucleotides read TGTGCCAGCAGCCCCCAGGGGCGCAGTAGGAACACTGAAGCTTTCTTT.

This clonotype was counted at least ten times. V and J are TRBV11-2 and TRBJ2-3; 7 nucleotides match TRBD2. V gave up 4 bases and J gave up 4 bases; unmatched junction bases: 11. The CDR3 extends over 16 amino acids. Germline loops: CDR1 SGHAT, CDR2 FQNNGV. The CDR3 DNA reads TGTGCCAGCAGCTCCGGTCCAAGCGGGAAGCCAGATACGCAGTATTTT. Protein product: CASSSGPSGKPDTQYF.

This clonotype has at least ten counts. The rearrangement links TRBV7-9 to TRBJ2-2; 9 positions match TRBD1. The CDR3 is made up of 15 amino acids. Germline V gene data show CDR1 as SEHNR and CDR2 as FQNEAQ (reference sequence). The J segment lost 3 bases and the V segment lost 5 bases, leaving 4 bases of the junction unmatched. The CDR3 sequence is CASSLRDRDTGELFF. CDR3 bases: TGTGCCAGCAGCCTCCGGGACAGGGACACCGGGGAGCTGTTTTTT.

This clonotype has more than one count but fewer than ten. J is TRBJ2-5 and V is TRBV10-3, with a possible D match to TRBD1 (6 bases). V shed 11 bases and J shed 5 bases, with 18 bases lying between them. From germline, CDR1 is ENHRY and CDR2 SYGVKD. The CDR3 runs 13 residues. The CDR3 nucleotides read TGTGCCTCGCAGCAGGGGCTTCAGGAGACCCAGTACTTC. Amino acids: CASQQGLQETQYF.

The chain links TRBV5-1 to TRBJ2-1, with a tentative D call TRBD1 (6 bases). CDR3 size: 15 residues. Trimming stripped 0 bases from V and 2 bases from J, with 9 bases between. Germline CDR1 SGHRS, CDR2 YFSETQ. The CDR3 sequence is CASSLDRDTYNEQFF. The CDR3 DNA reads TGCGCCAGCAGCTTGGACAGGGACACCTACAATGAGCAGTTCTTC.

The genes are TRBV28 and TRBJ1-1, with D perhaps matching TRBD1 (5 bases). Trimming removed 0 bases from V and 1 base from J, with 12 bases in between. The CDR3 totals 16 residues. Per the germline V gene, CDR1 is MDHEN and CDR2 is SYDVKM. CDR3 loop: CASSLWGPRKNTEAFF. CDR3 in DNA: TGTGCCAGCAGTTTATGGGGGCCAAGAAAGAACACTGAAGCTTTCTTT.

In its sample, this clonotype was seen many times. The V call is TRBV5-1, the J call TRBJ1-2, with 12 bases lining up with TRBD1. This CDR3 is 16 amino acids long. The germline gives CDR1 SGHRS, CDR2 YFSETQ. The ends lost 3 bases at V and 2 bases at J; junction bases unmatched: 5. CDR3 bases: TGCGCCAGCAGCTCAGGGGGACAGGGGGCAAACTATGGCTACACCTTC. Protein product: CASSSGGQGANYGYTF.